The 9 T cell receptor beta chains given below trace back to one sample, sequenced in a study of blood T cell repertoires in COVID-19. Generated by immunoSEQ multiplex PCR, the TCRdb table keeps only in-frame clones and is missing some. The data show some 21,000 clones, 83% seen once. Sequencing was done on a sample of peripheral blood. Every receptor here comes from a human donor in a cohort sampled during active COVID-19.

This chain uses TRBV10-3 with TRBJ2-5; 11 positions match TRBD2. With V trimmed by 5 bases and J by 2 bases, 4 bases remained unmatched. The germline CDR1 and CDR2 sequences are ENHRY and SYGVKD. This CDR3 is 15 amino acids long. CDR3 residues: CAISQLAGAQETQYF. The CDR3 nucleotides are TGTGCCATCAGTCAACTAGCGGGGGCACAAGAGACCCAGTACTTC.

In DNA, the CDR3 is TGTGCCAGCAGCCCCTTCTTGGACAGCTTCAGAAAGTCTAACTACGAGCAGTACTTC. Amino acid sequence: CASSPFLDSFRKSNYEQYF. The chain carries TRBV3-1 (or the pseudogene TRBV3-2) and TRBJ2-7; a possible D gene is TRBD1 (6 bases). CDR1 and CDR2 from the germline V gene are LGHDT and YNNKEL (reference sequence). V lost 4 bases to trimming and J lost 3 bases, with 28 bases between them. The CDR3 is 19 amino acids.

This clone was observed once. The chain uses TRBV2 and TRBJ2-7; 8 bases match TRBD1. This CDR3 region has 16 residues. V lost 4 bases and J lost 3; bases outside the gene matches: 11. Germline-derived CDR1 and CDR2 are SNHLY and FYNNEI. CDR3 loop: CASSGIGRTGRYEQYF. The CDR3, as DNA: TGTGCCAGCAGTGGAATTGGGAGGACAGGGCGCTACGAGCAGTACTTC.

V usage is TRBV5-6 and J usage is TRBJ2-7; unclear D gene. V was cut by 1 base and J by 4 bases, with 9 bases left in between. Germline CDR1 SGHDT, CDR2 YYEEEE. The CDR3 is 13 residues long. The chain's CDR3 is CASSLRLEYEQYF. CDR3 nucleotides: TGTGCCAGCAGCTTGAGACTCGAATACGAGCAGTACTTC.

This chain joins TRBV7-2 and TRBJ1-2; TRBD1 is a possible D gene (6 bases). The CDR3 has 13 amino acids. Looked up from germline, CDR1 is SGHTA and CDR2 is FQGNSA. V was shortened by 6 bases and J by 8 bases, with 16 bases between the two germline ends. The DNA for the CDR3 is TGTGCCAGCAGTTACGGGACATCAGGAGGCTACACCTTC. The encoded protein is CASSYGTSGGYTF. Drawing the rest from reference TRBV7-2 and TRBJ1-2, the complete variable domain is GAGVSQSPSNKVTEKGKDVELRCDPISGHTALYWYRQSLGQGLEFLIYFQGNSAPDKSGLPSDRFSAERTGGSVSTLTIQRTQQEDSAVYLCASSYGTSGGYTFGSGTRLTVV.

The V gene is TRBV5-1, the J gene TRBJ2-1, with no clear D. Per germline, CDR1 SGHRS and CDR2 YFSETQ. V lost 0 bases and J 1 base, leaving 11 bases between the germline ends. This CDR3 has 16 amino acids. The CDR3 nucleotides are TGCGCCAGCAGCTTGGAGAGGTCGGTATCCTACAATGAGCAGTTCTTC. Translating gives CASSLERSVSYNEQFF.

This chain joins TRBV5-6 and TRBJ2-5, with D possibly being TRBD1 (5 bases). The germline V and J ends were trimmed by 5 bases and 2 bases, with 10 bases remaining between them. The CDR3 is 13 residues long. In germline, CDR1 is SGHDT, CDR2 YYEEEE. CDR3 protein: CASRVGPQETQYF. CDR3 in DNA: TGTGCCAGCAGAGTGGGGCCTCAAGAGACCCAGTACTTC. The variable domain in full, with the rest retrieved from reference TRBV5-6 and TRBJ2-5, is DAGVTQSPTHLIKTRGQQVTLRCSPKSGHDTVSWYQQALGQGPQFIFQYYEEEERQRGNFPDRFSGHQFPNYSSELNVNALLLGDSALYLCASRVGPQETQYFGPGTRLLVL.

V is TRBV27 and J is TRBJ2-1; D unclear. V gave up 3 bases and J gave up 7 bases, with 16 bases separating them. The germline V gene has CDR1 MNHEY and CDR2 SMNVEV (reference sequence). This CDR3 comprises 15 residues. CDR3 DNA: TGTGCCAGCAGTTTGGTATCGAGGCTTGCTAATGAGCAGTTCTTC. This gives the protein CASSLVSRLANEQFF.

V and J are TRBV5-1 and TRBJ1-6, with a possible D match to TRBD1 (5 bases). V gave up 7 bases and J gave up 8 bases, with 16 bases separating them. Germline lookup yields CDR1 SGHRS and CDR2 YFSETQ. The CDR3 loop spans 14 amino acids. The CDR3 reads CASRQTVGDSPLHF. CDR3 coding DNA: TGCGCCAGCCGGCAGACAGTAGGCGATTCACCCCTCCACTTT. The full variable domain, rest sourced from reference TRBV5-1 and TRBJ1-6, is KAGVTQTPRYLIKTRGQQVTLSCSPISGHRSVSWYQQTPGQGLQFLFEYFSETQRNKGNFPGRFSGRQFSNSRSEMNVSTLELGDSALYLCASRQTVGDSPLHFGNGTRLTVT.